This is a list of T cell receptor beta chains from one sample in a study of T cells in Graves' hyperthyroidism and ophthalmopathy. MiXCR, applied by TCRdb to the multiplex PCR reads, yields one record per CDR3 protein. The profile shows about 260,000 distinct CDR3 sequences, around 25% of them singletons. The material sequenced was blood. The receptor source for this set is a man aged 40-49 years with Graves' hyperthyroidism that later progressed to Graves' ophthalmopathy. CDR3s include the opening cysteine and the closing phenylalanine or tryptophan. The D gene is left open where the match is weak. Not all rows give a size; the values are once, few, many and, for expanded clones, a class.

CASSIRYEAFF | TGTGCCAGTAGTATCAGGTATGAAGCTTTCTTT | TRBJ1-1 | - | - | TRBV19
CASSPPGFKNIQYF | TGCGCCAGCAGTCCCCCGGGTTTCAAAAACATTCAGTACTTC | TRBJ2-4 | many | - | TRBV4-1
CASSPQRESGELFF | TGTGCCAGCAGTCCACAGCGGGAATCCGGGGAGCTGTTTTTT | TRBJ2-2 | many | TRBD2 | TRBV12-3/TRBV12-4
CASRGLGQPQHF | TGTGCCTCGAGGGGGCTAGGTCAGCCCCAGCATTTT | TRBJ1-5 | - | TRBD1 | TRBV27
CASSYSGRDIETQYF | TGTGCCAGCAGTTACAGCGGGAGGGACATAGAGACCCAGTACTTC | TRBJ2-5 | - | TRBD2 | TRBV12-3/TRBV12-4
CASSLDGTFTYEQYF | TGCGCCAGCAGCTTGGATGGGACCTTCACCTACGAGCAGTACTTC | TRBJ2-7 | many | - | TRBV5-1
CASWRINTEAFF | TGTGCCAGCTGGAGAATAAACACTGAAGCTTTCTTT | TRBJ1-1 | few | - | TRBV6-2/TRBV6-3
CAWRTSGDSYEQYF | TGTGCCTGGAGAACTAGCGGAGACTCATACGAGCAGTACTTC | TRBJ2-7 | few | TRBD2 | TRBV30
CASSSWDRETDSPLHF | TGTGCCAGCAGCTCCTGGGACAGGGAAACGGATTCACCCCTCCACTTT | TRBJ1-6 | many | TRBD1 | TRBV2
CASSLWQSRGEQYF | TGTGCCAGCAGTTTGTGGCAGTCGCGAGGGGAGCAGTACTTC | TRBJ2-7 | - | - | TRBV27
CASILRVENTEAFF | TGTGCCAGCATTCTCAGGGTGGAGAACACTGAAGCTTTCTTT | TRBJ1-1 | many | - | TRBV6-5
CASSSRTLISQPQHF | TGTGCCAGCAGCTCTCGGACCCTTATCAGTCAGCCCCAGCATTTT | TRBJ1-5 | many | - | TRBV12-3/TRBV12-4
CASSPPGTPAEQYF | TGTGCCAGCTCGCCACCCGGGACTCCCGCCGAGCAGTACTTC | TRBJ2-7 | once | - | TRBV6-2/TRBV6-3
CSAIGQGYGYTF | TGCAGTGCCATTGGACAGGGCTATGGCTACACCTTC | TRBJ1-2 | many | TRBD1 | TRBV20-1
CASSPGTGAYSPLHF | TGTGCCAGCAGCCCCGGGACAGGGGCGTATTCACCCCTCCACTTT | TRBJ1-6 | - | TRBD1 | TRBV27
CASSQDSRGGGDETQYF | TGTGCCAGCAGCCAAGATAGTCGCGGAGGGGGCGACGAGACCCAGTACTTC | TRBJ2-5 | few | - | TRBV3-1
CASSKPPGLAGDRGTGELFF | TGTGCCAGCAGCAAGCCCCCGGGACTAGCGGGCGATAGAGGGACCGGGGAGCTGTTTTTT | TRBJ2-2 | many | TRBD2 | TRBV13
CSVGGTGDSNQPQHF | TGCAGCGTTGGGGGGACAGGGGATAGCAATCAGCCCCAGCATTTT | TRBJ1-5 | many | TRBD1 | TRBV29-1
CASSLIWWGSTEAFF | TGTGCCAGCAGCCTAATATGGTGGGGGTCCACTGAAGCTTTCTTT | TRBJ1-1 | - | - | TRBV28
CASSPLGDRVQPQHF | TGTGCCAGCAGTCCCCTCGGGGACCGGGTCCAGCCCCAGCATTTT | TRBJ1-5 | - | - | TRBV28
CASSPGLNDQPQHF | TGTGCCAGCAGCCCCGGACTTAACGATCAGCCCCAGCATTTT | TRBJ1-5 | many | - | TRBV7-9
CASSEAQGVVETQYF | TGTGCCAGCAGTGAAGCTCAGGGGGTGGTGGAGACCCAGTACTTC | TRBJ2-5 | many | TRBD1 | TRBV2
CASSQRVPSNTEAFF | TGTGCCAGCAGCCAAAGGGTCCCTTCGAACACTGAAGCTTTCTTT | TRBJ1-1 | many | - | TRBV12-3/TRBV12-4
CASSTPGTGTYEQYF | TGTGCCAGCAGTACCCCCGGGACAGGGACCTACGAGCAGTACTTC | TRBJ2-7 | - | TRBD1 | TRBV5-4
CASSFRGPREGNTIYF | TGCGCCAGCAGCTTCCGGGGCCCGCGGGAAGGAAACACCATATATTTT | TRBJ1-3 | many | - | TRBV5-1
CASSRSADSYEQYF | TGTGCCAGCAGTAGGTCAGCGGACTCCTACGAGCAGTACTTC | TRBJ2-7 | many | - | TRBV7-8
CAISESKDLHTF | TGTGCCATCAGTGAGTCAAAGGATCTCCACACCTTC | TRBJ1-2 | many | - | TRBV10-3
CASSLAEGDEQYF | TGTGCCAGCAGCTTAGCGGAAGGGGACGAGCAGTACTTC | TRBJ2-7 | many | - | TRBV7-2
CASSQDRGGTQYF | TGTGCCAGCAGTCAGGACCGCGGCGGGACCCAGTACTTC | TRBJ2-5 | many | - | TRBV6-5
CASSRELEGYGYTF | TGCGCCAGCAGCCGCGAGCTGGAGGGCTATGGCTACACCTTC | TRBJ1-2 | many | - | TRBV5-1
CASSPLTGANVLTF | TGTGCCAGCAGTCCCTTAACTGGGGCCAACGTCCTGACTTTC | TRBJ2-6 | many | - | TRBV27
CASSYPGQGLGEQYF | TGTGCCAGCAGTTACCCCGGACAGGGTTTGGGGGAGCAGTACTTC | TRBJ2-7 | many | TRBD1 | TRBV6-5
CASSTRQGTNTEALF | TGTGCCAGCAGTACCAGACAGGGGACAAACACTGAAGCTCTCTTT | TRBJ1-1 | - | TRBD1 | TRBV6-1
CASSLEGNPYSNQPQHF | TGTGCCAGCAGCTTAGAGGGGAACCCGTATAGCAATCAGCCCCAGCATTTT | TRBJ1-5 | many | - | TRBV11-2
CASRAPDRVTEAFF | TGTGCCAGTAGAGCTCCGGACAGGGTTACTGAAGCTTTCTTT | TRBJ1-1 | many | TRBD1 | TRBV19
CASSFRTGDDFTF | TGTGCCAGCAGCTTCAGGACAGGAGATGACTTTACCTTC | TRBJ1-2 | many | TRBD1 | TRBV11-1
CSVVLAGDGEQYF | TGCAGCGTAGTCCTAGCGGGGGACGGGGAGCAGTACTTC | TRBJ2-7 | many | TRBD2 | TRBV29-1
CASSSGTPLNYGYTF | TGTGCCAGCAGTTCCGGGACACCTCTTAACTATGGCTACACCTTC | TRBJ1-2 | many | - | TRBV28
CASSLISGVHNTEAFF | TGCGCCAGCAGCTTGATATCCGGGGTCCACAACACTGAAGCTTTCTTT | TRBJ1-1 | many | - | TRBV5-1
CASSQQAQYWAFF | TGTGCCAGCAGTCAACAGGCCCAATATTGGGCTTTCTTT | TRBJ1-1 | - | - | TRBV6-1
CATSGGQVRAFF | TGTGCCACCAGCGGCGGACAGGTCCGGGCTTTCTTT | TRBJ1-1 | many | TRBD1 | TRBV15
CATSPRTAQETQYF | TGTGCCACCAGTCCCCGGACAGCCCAAGAGACCCAGTACTTC | TRBJ2-5 | - | - | TRBV24-1
CASSPRRGSGGELFF | TGTGCCAGTAGCCCAAGGCGCGGGAGCGGCGGGGAGCTGTTTTTT | TRBJ2-2 | many | TRBD2 | TRBV19
CSLLKPSWTEAFF | TGCAGTCTGCTAAAACCCTCGTGGACTGAAGCTTTCTTT | TRBJ1-1 | once | - | TRBV20-1
CASSFGGETQYF | TGTGCCAGCAGTTTTGGAGGAGAGACCCAGTACTTC | TRBJ2-5 | many | - | TRBV28
CASSYSWGDPRTFF | TGTGCCAGCAGTTACTCGTGGGGGGACCCGCGTACATTCTTT | TRBJ1-1 | few | - | TRBV6-2/TRBV6-3
CASSRKLAGVPIQYF | TGTGCCAGCAGTCGCAAACTAGCGGGAGTTCCCATTCAGTACTTC | TRBJ2-4 | many | TRBD2 | TRBV12-3/TRBV12-4